This T cell receptor beta chain was obtained from a study of shared clonotypes between healthy human individuals. This clone showed up just once. Its antigen is unidentified. General observations from the study: Sequencing depth was expected to affect clonotype sharing among donors. There were few donors, and this limited the genetic and exposure-history diversity represented.

Germline assignment: CDR1 SQVTM and CDR2 ANQGSEA. The CDR3 consists of 13 residues. With 7 bases clipped from V and 3 bases from J, the junction kept 8 bases outside the gene matches. Donors were healthy HIV-negative adults without recent acute infections or vaccinations. Sequencing was at deep level. The method was immunoSEQ multiplex PCR; TCRdb's version includes in-frame clones alone and lacks a portion of them. Among over 2 million clones listed, around 95% were seen once. This receptor was obtained from a young man in good health. J is TRBJ1-1 and V is TRBV29-1; 7 bases align to TRBD1. Sequences were obtained from naive CD4+ T cells sorted from blood. Subset noted: CD45RA+ positively selected. CDR3 sequence: CSALRGKDTEAFF. DNA for the CDR3: TGCAGCGCCCTCAGGGGGAAGGACACTGAAGCTTTCTTT.